What follows describes a single T cell receptor beta chain. As originally analysed: Reference gene primer amplification in the assay estimated nucleated cell counts. Sequencing used immunoSEQ multiplex PCR; TCRdb keeps in-frame clones, though not all of them. The V and J calls and clone size come from that table; D and trimming were worked out from the DNA. The sample holds under 200,000 clones, more than 70% seen once. This CDR3 is built from 14 residues. Germline values: CDR1 SGHVS, CDR2 FQNEAQ. The ends were cut back, 5 bases at V and 2 bases at J, with 12 bases in the middle. The data belong to a study of blood T cell repertoires in COVID-19. Study information: The United States, Italy and Spain were the sources of the acute and convalescent COVID-19 samples. T cells, B-cell-depleted T cells, or PBMCs provided the cDNA or gDNA that served as material.

This TCR was sampled from a man aged 40-50 years with active or convalescent COVID-19. The V gene is TRBV7-8, the J gene TRBJ1-2; tentatively, D is TRBD1 (5 bases). The sample was peripheral blood. The CDR3: CASSPDDRNYGYTF. In DNA form, the CDR3 reads TGTGCCAGCAGCCCCGACGACAGAAACTATGGCTACACCTTC.